The entry below describes one T cell receptor beta chain. Antigen unknown. The PCR contained 60 Vbeta and 13 Jbeta primers. Using immunoSEQ multiplex PCR, the repertoire was profiled, and TCRdb retains in-frame clones only, with some absent. This sample's clone table lists about 140,000 clones. This entry comes from a study of cytomegalovirus exposure and HLA in healthy donors. Findings and caveats of the study: Rarity marked most TCR sequences, yet some public TCRs occurred in many donors. Later findings reportedly placed an Asian-associated ancestry cluster below the approximately 670-donor mean for N-insertions. Further analysis, carried out later, found HLA-associated TCR beta chains more clonally expanded than equally common other chains. Accurate predictions that matched the HLA-A and HLA-B alleles of most subjects were reportedly made from TCR beta sequences.

This CDR3 has 14 residues. Germline CDR1 and CDR2: PRHDT and FYEKMQ (reference sequence). Unmatched junction bases numbered 2, after V lost 2 bases and J lost 6 bases. The sequence was collected from a male donor in good health and CMV-seronegative. The sample consisted of PBMCs. The V gene is TRBV13, the J gene TRBJ1-2, with 11 bases aligning to TRBD1. Written as DNA, the CDR3 is TGTGCCAGCAGCTTAAGGACAGGGGGCGATGGCTACACCTTC. Its translation is CASSLRTGGDGYTF.